The 26 T cell receptor beta chains below were found in one sample sequenced in a study of CXCR3-negative and CXCR3-positive naive CD8 T cells. UMI-labeled 5' RACE TRB cDNA libraries were prepared from the cells. TCRdb re-called the 5' RACE reads; one entry per CDR3 protein, DNA not given. The table gives over 100,000 distinct CDR3 sequences; the top ten clones make up approximately 0.38% of it. Notes on the study in general: Researchers report that CXCR3-positive naive cells carry more hydrophobic TRB CDR3s than CXCR3-negative naive cells.

Antigen specificity for these receptors is unknown. The source material was naive CXCR3+ CD8+ T cells from blood. Subset described: CD45RO-CCR7+CD27+CD95- naive CD8+ T cells expressing CXCR3 (TNR3+). The source is a human donor in good health. Some clones in this sample may be carry-over from other donors' samples.

The V and J genes are TRBV7-2 and TRBJ1-6; no DNA is available, so the TRBD1 call from TCRdb remains unchecked. Per germline, CDR1 SGHTA and CDR2 FQGNSA. This CDR3 has 17 amino acids. The CDR3 here is CASSFYPGQGWNSPLHF.

The chain links TRBV4-3 to TRBJ2-7; TCRdb selects TRBD1, and the lack of DNA leaves this call unchecked. CDR1 is LGHNA and CDR2 is YSLEER in the germline V gene. The CDR3 spans 16 residues. The CDR3 reads CASSQGTGTVDYEQYF.

V and J are TRBV5-4 and TRBJ1-2. Germline assignment: CDR1 SGHNT and CDR2 YYREEE (reference sequence). This CDR3 spans 13 amino acids. The CDR3 here is CASSSEANYGYTF.

The V gene is TRBV29-1, the J gene TRBJ2-3; without DNA, the TCRdb call of TRBD2 cannot be checked. Germline V lookup: CDR1 SQVTM, CDR2 ANQGSEA. CDR3 size: 16 residues. CDR3 sequence reads: CSVNPKLAGEEDTQYF.

CDR3 region: CASSLRLAADTQYF. The chain is built from TRBV28 and TRBJ2-3. This CDR3 contains 14 residues. CDR1 is MDHEN, CDR2 SYDVKM, per germline.

The chain has TRBV20-1 and TRBJ1-1; with no DNA, the TCRdb D assignment of TRBD1 cannot be verified. The CDR3 spans 13 residues. CDR1 is DFQATT, CDR2 SNEGSKA, per germline (reference sequence). CDR3 protein: CSALGQENTEAFF.

This chain links TRBV11-3 with TRBJ2-3; TCRdb names TRBD2, which stays unverified in the absence of DNA. This CDR3 has 15 amino acids. Germline V CDR1 and CDR2: SGHNT, YENEEA. Here the CDR3 reads CAPPALADLTDTKYF.

The chain has TRBV11-3 and TRBJ2-7; TCRdb selects TRBD2, and the lack of DNA leaves this call unchecked. The CDR3 is made up of 13 amino acids. CDR1 SGHNT and CDR2 YENEEA come from the germline V gene. This CDR3 is CASSASGSYEQYF.

This CDR3 is CASSLAKIAGGFTDTQYF. The chain is built from TRBV7-9 and TRBJ2-3; lacking DNA, the TRBD2 call made by TCRdb goes unchecked. CDR3 length: 18 residues. Germline V gene data show CDR1 as SEHNR and CDR2 as FQNEAQ (reference sequence).

The genes are TRBV7-7 and TRBJ2-5; TCRdb reports TRBD1, a call that lacks DNA to check it against. The CDR3 is 14 amino acids. The V gene's germline CDR1 is SSHAT and CDR2 FNYEAQ (reference sequence). The CDR3 reads CASSFDREIETQYF.

The V and J genes are TRBV29-1 and TRBJ2-1; TCRdb calls TRBD1, which cannot be checked without DNA. CDR1 and CDR2 from the germline V gene are SQVTM and ANQGSEA. The CDR3 sequence is 14 residues long. CDR3 sequence reads: CSVVAGAPYNEQFF.

The V gene is TRBV6-2 or TRBV6-3, the J gene TRBJ2-1; TCRdb proposes TRBD2, but this gene call is untestable without DNA. This CDR3 is 12 amino acids long. Germline lookup yields CDR1 MNHEY and CDR2 SVGEGT. The CDR3 region is CASSWSGGWQFF.

The rearrangement links TRBV10-3 to TRBJ2-7; TCRdb's assignment of TRBD1 cannot be checked, as there is no DNA. The length of the CDR3 is 14 residues. Germline V gives CDR1 ENHRY, CDR2 SYGVKD. CDR3 residues: CAITGPGTSYEQYF.

CDR3 loop: CSARATAEPSYNEQFF. This chain uses TRBV20-1 with TRBJ2-1. Germline V gives CDR1 DFQATT, CDR2 SNEGSKA (reference sequence). The length of the CDR3 is 16 residues.

The V and J genes are TRBV15 and TRBJ2-3; TCRdb's assignment of TRBD1 cannot be checked, as there is no DNA. The V gene's germline CDR1 is LNHNV and CDR2 YYDKDF (reference sequence). The CDR3 is 13 residues long. CDR3 in amino acids: CATDTGNTDTQYF.

The J gene is TRBJ2-7, the V gene TRBV29-1; TCRdb indicates TRBD1, and absent DNA this call remains unverified. The germline CDR1 and CDR2 sequences are SQVTM and ANQGSEA. This CDR3 has 15 amino acids. The CDR3 loop reads CSVEEAGGHSYEQYF.

CDR3 protein: CASSLGAGFYGYTF. The genes are TRBV7-2 and TRBJ1-2. CDR1 SGHTA and CDR2 FQGNSA come from the germline V gene. The CDR3 has 14 amino acids.

The chain recombines TRBV20-1 with TRBJ2-3; there is no DNA to check the TCRdb D call of TRBD1. This CDR3 spans 16 amino acids. Germline values: CDR1 DFQATT, CDR2 SNEGSKA (reference sequence). This CDR3 reads CSARVFSGGQPDTQYF.

The genes are TRBV7-9 and TRBJ2-2; TCRdb outputs TRBD2, but without DNA this stays unchecked. This CDR3 region has 20 residues. Germline CDR1 is SEHNR and CDR2 is FQNEAQ (reference sequence). CDR3 sequence reads: CASSESVPAGKILNTGELFF.

J is TRBJ1-2 and V is TRBV7-9; TCRdb picks TRBD1, but there is no DNA to check that call. The CDR3 covers 16 residues. Germline CDR1 is SEHNR and CDR2 is FQNEAQ (reference sequence). The CDR3 reads CASSLPYGQAGFGYTF.

This chain connects TRBV29-1 to TRBJ1-1; TCRdb's assignment of TRBD1 cannot be checked, as there is no DNA. Looked up from germline, CDR1 is SQVTM and CDR2 is ANQGSEA. CDR3 size: 15 residues. The chain's CDR3 is CSVSGGGGEGTEAFF.

V usage is TRBV29-1 and J usage is TRBJ1-1; TCRdb designates TRBD1, a call that cannot be tested without DNA. The CDR3 loop spans 11 amino acids. CDR1 and CDR2 from the germline V gene are SQVTM and ANQGSEA. CDR3 sequence reads: CSVGTGIEAFF.

CDR3 sequence: CASSFGGHQETQYF. J is TRBJ2-5 and V is TRBV7-9; TCRdb names TRBD1, which stays unverified in the absence of DNA. This CDR3 contains 14 residues. Germline loops: CDR1 SEHNR, CDR2 FQNEAQ (reference sequence).

The V and J genes are TRBV7-2 and TRBJ2-1; TCRdb outputs TRBD1, but without DNA this stays unchecked. The germline gives CDR1 SGHTA, CDR2 FQGNSA. The CDR3 runs 15 residues. The CDR3 loop reads CASSSPGQGGSEQFF.

The chain links TRBV5-1 to TRBJ2-3; the TRBD2 assignment by TCRdb is unverifiable without DNA. The CDR3 covers 14 residues. Germline CDR1 SGHRS, CDR2 YFSETQ. CDR3 residues: CAGSLLGVADTQYF. The variable domain in full, completed from reference TRBV5-1 and TRBJ2-3, reads KAGVTQTPRYLIKTRGQQVTLSCSPISGHRSVSWYQQTPGQGLQFLFEYFSETQRNKGNFPGRFSGRQFSNSRSEMNVSTLELGDSALYLCAGSLLGVADTQYFGPGTRLTVL.

The genes are TRBV4-2 and TRBJ2-1; TCRdb outputs TRBD1, but without DNA this stays unchecked. This CDR3 region has 16 residues. CDR1 and CDR2 (germline): LGHNA, YNFKEQ. This CDR3 is CASSQDVGSGGNEQFF.